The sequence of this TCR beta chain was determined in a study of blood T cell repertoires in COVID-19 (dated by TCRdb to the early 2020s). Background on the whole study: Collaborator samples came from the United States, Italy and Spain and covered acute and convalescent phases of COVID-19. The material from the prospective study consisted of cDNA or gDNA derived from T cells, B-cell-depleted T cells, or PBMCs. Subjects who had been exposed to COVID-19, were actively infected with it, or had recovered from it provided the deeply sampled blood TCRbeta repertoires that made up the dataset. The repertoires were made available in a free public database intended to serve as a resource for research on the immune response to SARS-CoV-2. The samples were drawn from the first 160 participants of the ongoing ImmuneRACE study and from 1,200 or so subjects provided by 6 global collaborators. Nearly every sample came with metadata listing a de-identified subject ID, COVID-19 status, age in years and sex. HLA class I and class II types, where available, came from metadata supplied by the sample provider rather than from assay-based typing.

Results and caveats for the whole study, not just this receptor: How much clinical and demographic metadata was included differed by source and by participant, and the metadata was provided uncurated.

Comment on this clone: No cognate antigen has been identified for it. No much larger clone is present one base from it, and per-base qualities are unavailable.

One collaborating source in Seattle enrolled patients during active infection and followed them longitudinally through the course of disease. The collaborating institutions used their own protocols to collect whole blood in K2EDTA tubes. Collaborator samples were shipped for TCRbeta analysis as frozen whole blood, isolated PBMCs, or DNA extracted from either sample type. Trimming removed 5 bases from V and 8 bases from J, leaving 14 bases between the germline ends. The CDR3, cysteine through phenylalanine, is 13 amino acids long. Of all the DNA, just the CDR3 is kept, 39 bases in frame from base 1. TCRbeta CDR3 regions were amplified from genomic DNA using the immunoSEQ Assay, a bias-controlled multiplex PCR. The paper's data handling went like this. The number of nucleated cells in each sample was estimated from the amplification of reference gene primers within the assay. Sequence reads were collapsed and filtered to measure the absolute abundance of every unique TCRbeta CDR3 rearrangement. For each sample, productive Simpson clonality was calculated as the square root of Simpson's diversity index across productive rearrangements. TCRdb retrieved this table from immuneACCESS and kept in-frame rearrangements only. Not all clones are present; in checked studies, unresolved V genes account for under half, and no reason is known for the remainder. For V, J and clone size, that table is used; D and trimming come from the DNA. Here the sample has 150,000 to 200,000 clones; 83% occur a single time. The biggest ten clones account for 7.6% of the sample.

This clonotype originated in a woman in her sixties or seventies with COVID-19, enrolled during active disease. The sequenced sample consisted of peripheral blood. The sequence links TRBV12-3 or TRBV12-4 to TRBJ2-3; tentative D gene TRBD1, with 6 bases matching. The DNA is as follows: TGTGCCAGCAGTCCACAGGGTCGGGGTACGCAGTATTTT. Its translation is CASSPQGRGTQYF.